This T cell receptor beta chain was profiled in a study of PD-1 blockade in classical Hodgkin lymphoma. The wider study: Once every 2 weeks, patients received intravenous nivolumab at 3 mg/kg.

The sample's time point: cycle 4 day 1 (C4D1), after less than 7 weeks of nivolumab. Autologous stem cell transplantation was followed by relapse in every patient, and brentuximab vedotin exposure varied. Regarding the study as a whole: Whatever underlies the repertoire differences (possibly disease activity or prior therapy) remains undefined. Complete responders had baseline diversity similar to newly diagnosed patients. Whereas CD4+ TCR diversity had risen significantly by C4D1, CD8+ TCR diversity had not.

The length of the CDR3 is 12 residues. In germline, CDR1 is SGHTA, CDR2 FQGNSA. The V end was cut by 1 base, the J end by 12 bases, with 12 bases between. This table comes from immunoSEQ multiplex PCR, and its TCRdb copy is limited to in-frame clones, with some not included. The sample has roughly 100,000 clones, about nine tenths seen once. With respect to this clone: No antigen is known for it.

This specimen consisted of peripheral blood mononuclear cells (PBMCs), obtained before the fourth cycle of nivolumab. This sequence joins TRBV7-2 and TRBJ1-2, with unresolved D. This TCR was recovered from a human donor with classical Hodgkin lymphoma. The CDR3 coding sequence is TGTGCCAGCAGCTTAGTTAGGCAGTTTCACACCTTC. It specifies CASSLVRQFHTF.